The present T cell receptor beta chain was sequenced within a study of blood T cell repertoires in COVID-19. In the study overall: Sites across the United States, Italy and Spain contributed samples from acute and convalescent COVID-19.

Original methodology: Cell counts per sample came from amplifying reference gene primers. Produced via immunoSEQ multiplex PCR; TCRdb's table is partial and in-frame only. The D gene and trimming were derived from the DNA, and the V and J assignments and clone size from that table. Counted here are about 98,000 clones, over 70% occurring once; the ten biggest clones make up around 24%. With 2 bases clipped from V and 3 bases from J, the junction kept 5 bases outside the gene matches. The CDR3 covers 16 residues. In germline, CDR1 is SGHTA, CDR2 FQGNSA. The TCR was taken from a man aged 70-80 years with acute or convalescent COVID-19. The V call is TRBV7-2, the J call TRBJ2-2, with 8 bases that match TRBD2. Sequencing was performed on peripheral blood. The CDR3 DNA sequence: TGTGCCAGCAGCTTATTTCAACTAGCGGACACCGGGGAGCTGTTTTTT. Protein product: CASSLFQLADTGELFF.